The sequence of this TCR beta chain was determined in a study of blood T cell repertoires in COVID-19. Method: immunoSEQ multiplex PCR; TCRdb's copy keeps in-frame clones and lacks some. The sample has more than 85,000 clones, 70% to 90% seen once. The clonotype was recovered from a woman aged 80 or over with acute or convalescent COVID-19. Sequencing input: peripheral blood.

DNA for the CDR3: TGTGCCAGCAGCATCCTACAGGGATACACTGAAGCTTTCTTT. Its protein is CASSILQGYTEAFF. The gene calls are TRBV7-2 and TRBJ1-1; D possibly corresponds to TRBD1 (6 bases). The CDR3 totals 14 residues. The V and J ends lost 5 bases and 3 bases respectively, with 13 bases between them. Germline V lookup: CDR1 SGHTA, CDR2 FQGNSA.